Presented here are 26 T cell receptor beta chains from one specimen sequenced in a study of T cell responses to AZD1222 COVID-19 vaccine. The method was immunoSEQ multiplex PCR; TCRdb's version includes in-frame clones alone and lacks a portion of them. The table shows roughly 95,000 clones, with 88% occurring only once. The material sequenced was peripheral blood, taken on day 0 of AZD1222 vaccination. The receptors stem from an adult in good health.

The chain is built from TRBV7-9 and TRBJ1-1, with 7 bases that match TRBD1. Germline V lookup: CDR1 SEHNR, CDR2 FQNEAQ (reference sequence). The CDR3 runs 13 residues. The V segment lost 8 bases and the J segment 0 bases; nucleotides outside the gene matches: 3. CDR3 region: CASETGLNTEAFF. As DNA, the CDR3 is TGTGCCAGCGAGACAGGGCTGAACACTGAAGCTTTCTTT.

This clone has a handful of counts. The gene calls are TRBV6-2 or TRBV6-3 and TRBJ1-5; D call uncertain. V lost 2 bases and J 7 bases, leaving 9 bases between the germline ends. Germline V gene sequence: CDR1 MNHEY, CDR2 SVGEGT. CDR3 size: 13 residues. The CDR3 nucleotides read TGTGCCAGCAGTTACGGGTCGAGACAGCCCCAGCATTTT. Its translation is CASSYGSRQPQHF.

The chain joins TRBV5-5 to TRBJ1-3, with D possibly matching TRBD1 (6 bases). The CDR3 runs 14 residues. V lost 2 bases, J lost 5 bases, and 11 bases lay in between. Looked up from germline, CDR1 is SGHKS and CDR2 is YYEKEE (reference sequence). The CDR3 DNA follows: TGTGCCAGCAGCTTAGACAGGCGCCGAAACACCATATATTTT. Translated, it gives CASSLDRRRNTIYF.

This chain connects TRBV11-1 to TRBJ1-4; the D gene is possibly TRBD1 (6 bases). This CDR3 is 16 amino acids long. CDR1 and CDR2 (germline): SGHAT, FQDESV (reference sequence). The ends were cut back, 5 bases at V and 7 bases at J, with 20 bases in the middle. CDR3 sequence reads: CASSKTGRGRIEKLFF. The CDR3 DNA reads TGTGCCAGCAGCAAGACCGGTCGGGGGCGGATTGAAAAACTGTTTTTT.

The V gene is TRBV28, the J gene TRBJ2-7; 8 bases align to TRBD1. V lost 6 bases and J lost 0; bases outside the gene matches: 7. This CDR3 has 15 amino acids. Looked up from germline, CDR1 is MDHEN and CDR2 is SYDVKM. CDR3 protein: CASSQPGTGSYEQYF. Written as DNA, the CDR3 is TGTGCCAGCAGCCAACCCGGGACAGGCTCCTACGAGCAGTACTTC. Using reference TRBV28 and TRBJ2-7 for the parts outside the CDR3, the full variable domain is DVKVTQSSRYLVKRTGEKVFLECVQDMDHENMFWYRQDPGLGLRLIYFSYDVKMKEKGDIPEGYSVSREKKERFSLILESASTNQTSMYLCASSQPGTGSYEQYFGPGTRLTVT.

The CDR3 spells CAWSVDQAATNEKLFF. The CDR3 DNA reads TGTGCCTGGAGTGTTGATCAAGCGGCAACTAATGAAAAACTGTTTTTT. The rearrangement joins TRBV30 to TRBJ1-4; the D is unclear. CDR3 length equals 16 residues. CDR1 and CDR2 (germline): GTSNPN, SVGIG (reference sequence). Trimming stripped 0 bases from V and 0 bases from J, with 11 bases between.

This sequence joins TRBV28 and TRBJ1-2; perhaps TRBD1 as D (6 bases). Trimming left V 1 base short and J 2 bases short, with 14 bases between. The CDR3 is 16 amino acids. Germline V CDR1 and CDR2: MDHEN, SYDVKM. CDR3 protein: CASSLSGGAGNYGYTF. The CDR3 DNA reads TGTGCCAGCAGTTTATCGGGGGGCGCAGGGAACTATGGCTACACCTTC.

The J gene is TRBJ1-2, the V gene TRBV4-2; no reliable D call. The germline V gene encodes CDR1 LGHNA and CDR2 YNFKEQ. The length of the CDR3 is 18 residues. V lost 0 bases to trimming and J lost 4 bases, with 21 bases between them. The CDR3 spells CASSQDQTTGERSYGYTF. Here the CDR3 DNA reads TGTGCCAGCAGCCAAGATCAGACCACCGGGGAGAGAAGCTATGGCTACACCTTC.

This clone was counted a few times. The V call is TRBV5-4, the J call TRBJ1-2; no firm D call. Germline V gene sequence: CDR1 SGHNT, CDR2 YYREEE (reference sequence). V was cut by 4 bases and J by 5 bases, with 21 bases left in between. The CDR3 consists of 16 residues. The DNA of the CDR3 is TGTGCCAGCAGCCCCGGGTTGCGAGGCCAGCGGTATGGCTACACCTTC. It encodes CASSPGLRGQRYGYTF.

The V and J genes are TRBV18 and TRBJ1-1, with no clear D. The germline gives CDR1 KGHSH, CDR2 LQKENI. Trimming stripped 0 bases from V and 2 bases from J, with 10 bases between. The CDR3 has 15 amino acids. In DNA form, the CDR3 reads TGTGCCAGCTCACCACCGCGGCGCGGCAACACTGAAGCTTTCTTT. Translation: CASSPPRRGNTEAFF.

This clone occurred once. The chain uses TRBV5-1 and TRBJ2-5, with TRBD1 identical over 7 bases. The length of the CDR3 is 15 residues. V lost 4 bases, J lost 5 bases, and 11 bases stayed unmatched. CDR1 is SGHRS, CDR2 YFSETQ, per germline. The CDR3 sequence is CASSHGDRVAETQYF. CDR3 in DNA: TGCGCCAGCAGCCACGGTGACAGGGTGGCCGAGACCCAGTACTTC.

The rearrangement uses TRBV27 and TRBJ2-1; TRBD2 matches at 8 bases. Looked up from germline, CDR1 is MNHEY and CDR2 is SMNVEV (reference sequence). The CDR3 contains 18 residues. The V gene end was trimmed by 6 bases and the J gene end by 3 bases; junction bases not matched to a gene: 16. Written as DNA, the CDR3 is TGTGCCAGCAGCCAGAGACTAGCGCGCTCCGGGGTCTACAATGAGCAGTTCTTC. Residues: CASSQRLARSGVYNEQFF.

The chain has TRBV29-1 and TRBJ1-2, with D tentatively TRBD1 (6 bases). The CDR3 runs 12 residues. The V end lost 4 bases, the J end lost 2 bases, and 8 bases lay between the germline ends. Germline values: CDR1 SQVTM, CDR2 ANQGSEA. The CDR3 here is CSVAGANYGYTF. The CDR3 coding sequence is TGCAGCGTTGCAGGGGCCAACTATGGCTACACCTTC.

The chain joins TRBV30 to TRBJ1-1, with 7 bases matching TRBD1. This CDR3 has 16 amino acids. Germline trimming cut 5 bases from V and 1 base from J; bases unmatched to any gene: 13. The germline V gene has CDR1 GTSNPN and CDR2 SVGIG (reference sequence). Written as DNA, the CDR3 is TGTGCCTGGCGGGAACAGGGGAAAAATTCGAACACTGAAGCTTTCTTT. Protein: CAWREQGKNSNTEAFF.

The chain links TRBV28 to TRBJ2-1; 12 bases line up with TRBD2. The CDR3 is made up of 18 amino acids. V lost 1 base and J lost 7; bases outside the gene matches: 11. In germline, CDR1 is MDHEN, CDR2 SYDVKM. The CDR3 region has the DNA TGTGCCAGCAGTTTATTCCCTAGCGGGAGGGGCTACTTAAATGAGCAGTTCTTC. Protein product: CASSLFPSGRGYLNEQFF.

This sequence joins TRBV27 and TRBJ1-2; no clear D gene. V gave up 5 bases and J gave up 0 bases, with 7 bases separating them. The germline V gene encodes CDR1 MNHEY and CDR2 SMNVEV (reference sequence). The CDR3 covers 13 residues. CDR3 in DNA: TGTGCCAGCAGTCCGACGGCTAACTATGGCTACACCTTC. Encoded protein: CASSPTANYGYTF.

This chain joins TRBV3-1 (or the pseudogene TRBV3-2) and TRBJ2-1; 7 positions agree with TRBD1. This CDR3 region has 13 residues. Germline-derived CDR1 and CDR2 are LGHDT and YNNKEL (reference sequence). V lost 6 bases, J lost 5 bases, and 4 bases stayed unmatched. In nucleotides, the CDR3 is TGTGCCAGCAGTTGGGACAGCAACAATGAGCAGTTCTTC. Translation gives CASSWDSNNEQFF.

The V gene is TRBV6-5, the J gene TRBJ2-1; D may be TRBD1 or TRBD2 (5 bases each). The V gene's germline CDR1 is MNHEY and CDR2 SVGAGI. The CDR3 length is 15 residues. The V end was cut by 7 bases, the J end by 5 bases, with 18 bases between. The CDR3 nucleotides are TGTGCCAGCATCGGAGCCGGGACCCCCAACAATGAGCAGTTCTTC. This sequence encodes CASIGAGTPNNEQFF.

The chain combines TRBV5-1 with TRBJ2-7, with 7 bases fitting TRBD1. The CDR3 extends over 12 amino acids. Germline CDR1 and CDR2: SGHRS and YFSETQ. With 3 bases clipped from V and 5 bases from J, the junction kept 2 bases outside the gene matches. The CDR3: CASSYGTDEQYF. The CDR3 DNA follows: TGCGCCAGCAGCTATGGGACAGACGAGCAGTACTTC.

The genes are TRBV3-1 (or the pseudogene TRBV3-2) and TRBJ1-4; the D is unclear. The V end lost 1 base, the J end lost 3 bases, and 12 bases lay between the germline ends. Germline CDR1 LGHDT, CDR2 YNNKEL (reference sequence). The CDR3 spans 16 residues. The CDR3 nucleotides are TGTGCCAGCAGCCAAGTATCGGCAAGACCTAATGAAAAACTGTTTTTT. Protein product: CASSQVSARPNEKLFF.

The chain recombines TRBV27 with TRBJ2-4; D gene uncertain. The germline V gene encodes CDR1 MNHEY and CDR2 SMNVEV (reference sequence). The ends were cut back, 0 bases at V and 3 bases at J, with 6 bases in the middle. The CDR3 has 14 amino acids. The CDR3 region has the DNA TGTGCCAGCAGTTTATCAGGTCTCAAAAACATTCAGTACTTC. This sequence encodes CASSLSGLKNIQYF.

The V gene is TRBV4-1, the J gene TRBJ2-5, with D perhaps given as TRBD1 or TRBD2 (5 bases each). From germline, CDR1 is MGHRA and CDR2 YSYEKL. V was pared by 4 bases and J by 5 bases, with 17 bases between. CDR3 size: 15 residues. The CDR3 nucleotides read TGCGCCAGCAGCCTCACTCCGGGGCTGGAGGAGACCCAGTACTTC. Amino acid sequence: CASSLTPGLEETQYF.

The gene calls are TRBV5-5 and TRBJ2-7; perhaps D is TRBD1 or TRBD2 (6 bases each). CDR1 and CDR2 (germline): SGHKS, YYEKEE (reference sequence). This CDR3 contains 17 residues. The V gene lost 4 bases and the J gene lost 3 bases, with 23 bases spanning the gap. The CDR3 protein is CASSPVPDAGQLYEQYF. CDR3 sequence (DNA): TGTGCCAGCAGCCCAGTTCCCGACGCGGGACAACTCTACGAGCAGTACTTC.

V usage is TRBV5-6 and J usage is TRBJ1-6, with no clear D. Germline V lookup: CDR1 SGHDT, CDR2 YYEEEE. The CDR3 is 19 residues long. The V end lost 4 bases, the J end lost 0 bases, and 20 bases lay between the germline ends. The CDR3 region has the DNA TGTGCCAGCAGCCCGCAAAGAGGCAGGAGTAGCTCCTATAATTCACCCCTCCACTTT. It yields the protein CASSPQRGRSSSYNSPLHF.

The rearrangement uses TRBV25-1 and TRBJ2-7; D assignment may be TRBD1 or TRBD2 (7 bases each). The CDR3 totals 13 residues. Germline V gene data show CDR1 as MGHDK and CDR2 as SYGVNS. Trimming took off 5 bases at V and 3 bases at J, with 11 bases between the two ends. CDR3 residues: CASSQGGNYEQYF. Here the CDR3 DNA reads TGTGCCAGCAGTCAGGGGGGGAACTACGAGCAGTACTTC.

The rearrangement uses TRBV29-1 and TRBJ1-1; 7 bases are a match to TRBD1. This CDR3 contains 16 residues. The germline V gene has CDR1 SQVTM and CDR2 ANQGSEA. Germline trimming cut 7 bases from V and 7 bases from J; bases unmatched to any gene: 21. CDR3 region: CSAMGAGWDRHDEAFF. The DNA of the CDR3 is TGCAGCGCAATGGGGGCGGGCTGGGACAGACACGATGAAGCTTTCTTT. Based on the CDR3 plus reference TRBV29-1 and TRBJ1-1, the full variable domain is SAVISQKPSRDICQRGTSLTIQCQVDSQVTMMFWYRQQPGQSLTLIATANQGSEATYESGFVIDKFPISRPNLTFSTLTVSNMSPEDSSIYLCSAMGAGWDRHDEAFFGQGTRLTVV.